A selection of T cell receptor beta chains follows, all from one sample in a study of OX40 agonist ivuxolimab in advanced cancers. The protocol was immunoSEQ multiplex PCR, while the TCRdb copy is restricted to in-frame clones and leaves out a portion. Of around 46,000 clones in the sample, over 60% were seen once. The sample in question was CD4+ or CD8+ T cells sorted from blood, obtained in a trial of the OX40 agonist ivuxolimab. The receptors derive from an adult with an advanced solid tumor such as melanoma, head and neck, liver or kidney cancer. Each CDR3 is given with its conserved first and last residue. A D gene is named only where the DNA matches it firmly. Not every row has a clone size; where given, it reads once, few, many or a size class.

TRBD2,TRBJ2-1,TRBV5-4,NA,CASSSGLVEGRGQFF,TGTGCCAGCAGCTCGGGACTAGTAGAGGGCCGGGGGCAGTTCTTC
TRBD1,TRBJ1-2,TRBV6-6,NA,CATTTGNDYGYTF,TGTGCCACGACGACAGGGAACGACTATGGCTACACCTTC
TRBD1,TRBJ2-1,TRBV28,NA,CASSLYGTGGNEQFF,TGTGCCAGCAGTTTATACGGGACAGGGGGCAATGAGCAGTTCTTC
TRBD1,TRBJ1-3,TRBV6-1,NA,CASRGQGVSGNTIYF,TGTGCCAGCAGGGGACAGGGAGTGAGTGGAAACACCATATATTTT
NA,TRBJ1-1,TRBV11-2,NA,CASSLERGFEAFF,TGTGCCAGCAGCTTAGAAAGGGGGTTTGAAGCTTTCTTT
NA,TRBJ1-1,TRBV5-4,NA,CASRMRTGNTEAFF,TGTGCCAGCAGAATGAGGACGGGCAACACTGAAGCTTTCTTT
NA,TRBJ1-5,TRBV6-1,NA,CASSESGLGQPQHF,TGTGCCAGCAGTGAATCAGGGCTCGGGCAGCCCCAGCATTTT
NA,TRBJ1-1,TRBV7-5,NA,CVDRGGTEAFF,TGTGTTGACAGGGGCGGGACTGAAGCTTTCTTT
NA,TRBJ1-4,TRBV11-2,NA,CASSLDGKEGEKLFF,TGTGCCAGCAGCTTAGACGGCAAGGAGGGTGAAAAACTGTTTTTT
NA,TRBJ1-4,TRBV4-1,NA,CASSRSGGGNEKLFF,TGCGCCAGCAGCAGAAGTGGGGGGGGTAATGAAAAACTGTTTTTT
TRBD2,TRBJ2-3,TRBV5-1,NA,CASSPKGLAGRLGDTQYF,TGCGCCAGCAGCCCCAAGGGGCTAGCGGGACGGTTAGGAGATACGCAGTATTTT
NA,TRBJ2-2,TRBV5-1,NA,CASSGRQAGELFF,TGCGCCAGCAGCGGTCGACAGGCCGGGGAGCTGTTTTTT
TRBD2,TRBJ2-5,TRBV5-5,NA,CASSGGLAGGETQYF,TGTGCCAGCAGCGGGGGACTAGCGGGAGGAGAGACCCAGTACTTC
NA,TRBJ1-3,TRBV11-3,NA,CASPGRAGAGNTIYF,TGTGCCAGCCCCGGCAGGGCAGGGGCTGGAAACACCATATATTTT
TRBD1,TRBJ1-1,TRBV5-4,few,CASSLETGASNTEAFF,TGTGCCAGCAGCTTGGAGACAGGGGCCTCGAACACTGAAGCTTTCTTT
NA,TRBJ1-3,TRBV19,NA,CASSVGQAFGNTIYF,TGTGCCAGTAGTGTTGGACAAGCTTTTGGAAACACCATATATTTT
NA,TRBJ1-1,TRBV5-1,NA,CASSPEWGGTEAFF,TGCGCCAGCAGCCCCGAGTGGGGTGGGACTGAAGCTTTCTTT
NA,TRBJ1-5,TRBV19,NA,CASSNRRALEAQTQHF,TGTGCCAGTAGTAATAGAAGAGCTCTAGAAGCGCAGACCCAGCATTTT
TRBD2,TRBJ2-7,TRBV28,once,CASSSSGRRNEQYF,TGTGCCAGCAGCAGTAGCGGGAGGAGGAACGAGCAGTACTTC
TRBD1,TRBJ2-1,TRBV6-5,NA,CASSYSGTGSYNEQFF,TGTGCCAGCAGTTACTCCGGGACAGGGAGTTACAATGAGCAGTTCTTC
TRBD1,TRBJ1-2,TRBV29-1,NA,CSASRDRGSGYTF,TGCAGCGCCTCCCGGGACAGAGGAAGTGGCTACACCTTC
TRBD2,TRBJ2-2,TRBV6-1,NA,CASSLSGRAPGELFF,TGTGCCAGCAGCCTAAGCGGGAGGGCCCCCGGGGAGCTGTTTTTT
TRBD2,TRBJ2-5,TRBV5-1,NA,CASSLPTGGGETQYF,TGCGCCAGCAGCTTGCCGACGGGAGGAGGGGAGACCCAGTACTTC
TRBD1,TRBJ1-1,TRBV6-1,NA,CASSETPGQAIPNTEAFF,TGTGCCAGCAGTGAAACTCCGGGACAGGCTATTCCGAACACTGAAGCTTTCTTT
TRBD2,TRBJ2-1,TRBV7-4,NA,CASSLRGGRRSGRPYNEQFF,TGTGCCAGCAGCTTAAGGGGGGGACGGAGGAGCGGGAGGCCCTACAATGAGCAGTTCTTC
TRBD1,TRBJ1-2,TRBV27,NA,CASSFSRRRQGSGYTF,TGTGCCAGCAGTTTTTCACGGAGGAGACAGGGGTCTGGCTACACCTTC
NA,TRBJ1-2,TRBV2,NA,CASSELTGNYGYTF,TGTGCCAGCAGTGAATTGACGGGAAACTATGGCTACACCTTC
NA,TRBJ1-1,TRBV11-2,NA,CASSLESGNTEAFF,TGTGCCAGCAGCTTAGAGTCGGGGAACACTGAAGCTTTCTTT